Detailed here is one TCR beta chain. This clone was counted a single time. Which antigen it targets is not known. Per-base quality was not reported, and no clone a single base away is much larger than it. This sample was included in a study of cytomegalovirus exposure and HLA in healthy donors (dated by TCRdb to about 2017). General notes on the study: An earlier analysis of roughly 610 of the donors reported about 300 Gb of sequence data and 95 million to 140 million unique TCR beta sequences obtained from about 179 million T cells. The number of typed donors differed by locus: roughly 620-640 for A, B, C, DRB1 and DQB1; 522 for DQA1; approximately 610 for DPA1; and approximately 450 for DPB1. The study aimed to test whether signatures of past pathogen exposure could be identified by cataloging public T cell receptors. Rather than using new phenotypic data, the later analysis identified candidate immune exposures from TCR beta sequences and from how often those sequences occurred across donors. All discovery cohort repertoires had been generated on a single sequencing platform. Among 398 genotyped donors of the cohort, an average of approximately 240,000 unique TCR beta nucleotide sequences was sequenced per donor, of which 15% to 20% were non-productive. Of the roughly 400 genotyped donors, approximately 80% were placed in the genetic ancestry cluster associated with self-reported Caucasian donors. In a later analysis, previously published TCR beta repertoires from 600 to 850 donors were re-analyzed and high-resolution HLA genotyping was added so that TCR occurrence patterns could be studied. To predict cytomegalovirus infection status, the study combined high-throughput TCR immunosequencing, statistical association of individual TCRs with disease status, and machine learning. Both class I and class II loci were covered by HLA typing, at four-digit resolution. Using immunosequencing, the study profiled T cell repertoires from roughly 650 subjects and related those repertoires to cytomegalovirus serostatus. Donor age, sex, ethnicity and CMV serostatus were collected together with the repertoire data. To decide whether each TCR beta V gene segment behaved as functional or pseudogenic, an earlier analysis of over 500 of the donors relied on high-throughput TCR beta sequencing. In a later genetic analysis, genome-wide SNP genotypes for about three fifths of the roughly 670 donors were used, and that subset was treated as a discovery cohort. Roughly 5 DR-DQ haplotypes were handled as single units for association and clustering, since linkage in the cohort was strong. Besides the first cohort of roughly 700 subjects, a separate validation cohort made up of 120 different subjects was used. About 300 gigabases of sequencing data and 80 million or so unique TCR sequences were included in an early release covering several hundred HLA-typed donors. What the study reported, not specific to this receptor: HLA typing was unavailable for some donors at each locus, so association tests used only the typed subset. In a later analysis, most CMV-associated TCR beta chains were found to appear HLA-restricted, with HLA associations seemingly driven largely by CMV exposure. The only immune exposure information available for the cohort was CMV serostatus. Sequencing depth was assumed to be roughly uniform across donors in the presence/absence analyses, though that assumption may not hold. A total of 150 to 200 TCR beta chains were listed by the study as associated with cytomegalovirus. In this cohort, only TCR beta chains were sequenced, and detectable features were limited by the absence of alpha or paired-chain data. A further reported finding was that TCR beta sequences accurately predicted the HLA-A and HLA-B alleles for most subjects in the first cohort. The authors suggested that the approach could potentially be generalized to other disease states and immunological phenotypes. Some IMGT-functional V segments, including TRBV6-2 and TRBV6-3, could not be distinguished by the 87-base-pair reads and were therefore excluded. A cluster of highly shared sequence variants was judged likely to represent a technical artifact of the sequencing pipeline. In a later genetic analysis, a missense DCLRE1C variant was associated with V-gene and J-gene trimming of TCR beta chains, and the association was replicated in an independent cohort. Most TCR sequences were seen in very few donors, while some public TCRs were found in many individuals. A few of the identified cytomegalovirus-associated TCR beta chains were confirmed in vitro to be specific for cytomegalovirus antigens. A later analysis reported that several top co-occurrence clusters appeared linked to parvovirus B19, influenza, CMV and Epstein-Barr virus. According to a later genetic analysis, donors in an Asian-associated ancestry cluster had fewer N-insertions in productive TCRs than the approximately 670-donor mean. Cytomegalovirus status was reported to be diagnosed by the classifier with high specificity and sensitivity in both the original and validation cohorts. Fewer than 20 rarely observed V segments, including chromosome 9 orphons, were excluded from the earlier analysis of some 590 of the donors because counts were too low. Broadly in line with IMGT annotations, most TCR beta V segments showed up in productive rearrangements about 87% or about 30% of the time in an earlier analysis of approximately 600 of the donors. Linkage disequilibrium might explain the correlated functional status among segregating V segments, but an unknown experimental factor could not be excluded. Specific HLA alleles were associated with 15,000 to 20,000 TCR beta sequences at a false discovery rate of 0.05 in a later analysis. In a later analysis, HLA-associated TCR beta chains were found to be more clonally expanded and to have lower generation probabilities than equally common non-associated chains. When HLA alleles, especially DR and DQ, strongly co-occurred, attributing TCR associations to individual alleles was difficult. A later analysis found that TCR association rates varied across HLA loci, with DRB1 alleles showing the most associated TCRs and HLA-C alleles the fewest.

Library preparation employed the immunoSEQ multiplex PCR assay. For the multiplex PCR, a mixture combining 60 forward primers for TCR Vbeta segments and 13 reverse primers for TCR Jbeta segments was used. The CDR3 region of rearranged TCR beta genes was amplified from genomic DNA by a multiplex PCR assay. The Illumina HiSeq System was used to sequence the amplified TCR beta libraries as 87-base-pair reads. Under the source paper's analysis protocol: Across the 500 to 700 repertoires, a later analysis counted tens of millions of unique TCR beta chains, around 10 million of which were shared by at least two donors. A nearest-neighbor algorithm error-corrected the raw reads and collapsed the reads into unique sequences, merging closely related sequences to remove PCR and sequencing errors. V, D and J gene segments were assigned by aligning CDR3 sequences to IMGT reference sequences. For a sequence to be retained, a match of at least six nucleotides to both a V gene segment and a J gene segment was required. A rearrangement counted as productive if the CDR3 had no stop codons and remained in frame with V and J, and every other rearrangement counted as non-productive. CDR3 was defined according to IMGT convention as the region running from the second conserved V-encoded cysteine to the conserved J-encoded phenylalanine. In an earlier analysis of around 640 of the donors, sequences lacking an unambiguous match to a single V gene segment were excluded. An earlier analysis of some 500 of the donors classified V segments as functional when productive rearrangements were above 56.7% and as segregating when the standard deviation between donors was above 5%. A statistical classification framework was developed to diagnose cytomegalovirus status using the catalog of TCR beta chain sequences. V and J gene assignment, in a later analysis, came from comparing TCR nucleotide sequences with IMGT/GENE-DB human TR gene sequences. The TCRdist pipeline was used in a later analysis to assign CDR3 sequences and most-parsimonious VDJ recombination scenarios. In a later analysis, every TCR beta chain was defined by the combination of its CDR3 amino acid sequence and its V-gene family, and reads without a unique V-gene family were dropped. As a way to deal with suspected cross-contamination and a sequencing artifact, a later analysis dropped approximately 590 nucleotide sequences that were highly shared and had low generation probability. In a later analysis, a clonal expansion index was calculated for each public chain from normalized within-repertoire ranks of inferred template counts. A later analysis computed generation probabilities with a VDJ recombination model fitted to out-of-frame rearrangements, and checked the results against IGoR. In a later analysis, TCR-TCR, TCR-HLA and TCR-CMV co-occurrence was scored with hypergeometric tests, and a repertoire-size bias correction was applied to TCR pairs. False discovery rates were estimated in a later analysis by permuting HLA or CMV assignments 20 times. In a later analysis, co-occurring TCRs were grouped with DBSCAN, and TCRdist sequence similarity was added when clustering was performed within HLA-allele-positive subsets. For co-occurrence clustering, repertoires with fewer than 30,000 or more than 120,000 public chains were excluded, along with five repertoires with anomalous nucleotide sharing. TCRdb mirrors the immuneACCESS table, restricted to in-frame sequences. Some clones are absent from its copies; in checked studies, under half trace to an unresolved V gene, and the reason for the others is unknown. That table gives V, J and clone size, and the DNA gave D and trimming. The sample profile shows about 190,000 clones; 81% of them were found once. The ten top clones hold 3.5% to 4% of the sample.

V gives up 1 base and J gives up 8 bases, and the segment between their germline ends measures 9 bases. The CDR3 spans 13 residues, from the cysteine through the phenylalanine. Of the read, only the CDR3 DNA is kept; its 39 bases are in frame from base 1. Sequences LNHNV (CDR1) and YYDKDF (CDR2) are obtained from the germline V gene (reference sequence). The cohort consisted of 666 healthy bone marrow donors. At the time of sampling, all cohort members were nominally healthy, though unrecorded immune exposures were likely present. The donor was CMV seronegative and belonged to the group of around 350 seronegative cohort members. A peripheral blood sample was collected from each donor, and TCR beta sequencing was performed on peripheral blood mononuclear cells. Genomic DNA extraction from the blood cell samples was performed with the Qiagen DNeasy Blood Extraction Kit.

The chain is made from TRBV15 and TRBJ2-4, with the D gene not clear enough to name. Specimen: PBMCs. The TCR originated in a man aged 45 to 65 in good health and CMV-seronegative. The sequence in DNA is TGTGCCACCAGCAGAGCCTCGGGTTACATTCAGTACTTC. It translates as CATSRASGYIQYF.